This TCR beta chain was sequenced in a study of T cells expressing NK-cell markers. The CDR3 covers 12 residues. CDR1 SQVTM and CDR2 ANQGSEA come from the germline V gene. The authors made TCR beta cDNA libraries by 5'RACE template switching. This switching added a universal primer site and UMIs. One entry per CDR3 protein, without DNA, is what TCRdb gives after re-calling the 5' RACE reads. Recorded for this sample: approximately 110,000 distinct CDR3 sequences. Sequencing used blood T cells: a sorted CD56 or NKG2C T cell subset, CD4+ or CD8+ T cells, or bulk PBMC T cells (not recorded which). The chain links TRBV29-1 to TRBJ1-2; TCRdb outputs TRBD1, but without DNA this stays unchecked. This receptor was identified in a woman aged 18-70 years in good health. The CDR3 protein is CSVVVTGGGYTF.